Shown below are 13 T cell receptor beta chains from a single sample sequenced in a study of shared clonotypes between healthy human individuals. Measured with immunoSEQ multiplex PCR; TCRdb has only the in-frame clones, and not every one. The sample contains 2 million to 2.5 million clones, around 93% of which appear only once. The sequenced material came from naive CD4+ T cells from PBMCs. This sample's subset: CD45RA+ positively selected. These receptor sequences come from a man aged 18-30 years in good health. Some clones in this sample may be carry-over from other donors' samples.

The CDR3 here is CSVETLTGREPSWEQYF. In nucleotides, the CDR3 is TGCAGCGTTGAAACTTTGACCGGGCGGGAGCCCTCGTGGGAGCAGTACTTC. This chain connects TRBV29-1 to TRBJ2-7; 7 positions match TRBD2. V shed 2 bases, J shed 7 bases, and the junction held 20 bases outside the gene matches. Germline CDR1 and CDR2: SQVTM and ANQGSEA. The CDR3 covers 17 residues.

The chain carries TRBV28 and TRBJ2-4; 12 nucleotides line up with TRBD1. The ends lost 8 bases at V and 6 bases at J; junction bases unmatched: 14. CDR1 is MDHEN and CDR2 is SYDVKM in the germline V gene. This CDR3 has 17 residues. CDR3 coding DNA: TGTGCCAGCCAAGATATTCCGGGACAGGGGGCGTCAAACATTCAGTACTTC. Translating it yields CASQDIPGQGASNIQYF.

The CDR3 sequence: CASSWVTSGSYEQYF. Here the CDR3 DNA reads TGTGCCAGCAGCTGGGTTACTAGCGGGAGTTACGAGCAGTACTTC. This chain uses TRBV5-4 with TRBJ2-7; 11 positions agree with TRBD2. Unmatched junction bases numbered 6, after V lost 3 bases and J lost 4 bases. Germline lookup yields CDR1 SGHNT and CDR2 YYREEE (reference sequence). The CDR3 loop spans 15 amino acids.

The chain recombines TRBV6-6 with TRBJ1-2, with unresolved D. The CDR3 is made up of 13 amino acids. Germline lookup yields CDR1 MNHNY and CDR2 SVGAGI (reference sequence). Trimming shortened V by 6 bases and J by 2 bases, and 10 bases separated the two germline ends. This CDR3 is CASRIGQNYGYTF. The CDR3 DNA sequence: TGTGCCAGCAGAATCGGTCAGAACTATGGCTACACCTTC.

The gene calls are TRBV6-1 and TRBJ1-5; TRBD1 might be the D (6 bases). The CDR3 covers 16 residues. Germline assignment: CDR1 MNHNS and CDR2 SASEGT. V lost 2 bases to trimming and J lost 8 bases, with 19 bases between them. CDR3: CASSESTGRRRKPQHF. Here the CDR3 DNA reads TGTGCCAGCAGTGAAAGCACAGGGAGGAGACGCAAGCCCCAGCATTTT.

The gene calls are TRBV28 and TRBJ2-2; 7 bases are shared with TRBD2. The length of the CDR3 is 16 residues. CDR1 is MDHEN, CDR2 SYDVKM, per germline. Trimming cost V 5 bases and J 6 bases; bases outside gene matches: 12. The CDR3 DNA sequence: TGTGCCAGCAGTCCCCTGGGAGGGCGAACGGCCGGGGAGCTGTTTTTT. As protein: CASSPLGGRTAGELFF.

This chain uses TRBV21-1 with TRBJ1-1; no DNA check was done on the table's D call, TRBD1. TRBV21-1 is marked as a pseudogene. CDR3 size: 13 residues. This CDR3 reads CASSDRLNTEAFF. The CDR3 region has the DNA TGTGCCAGCAGTGACAGGCTGAACACTGAAGCTTTCTTT.

CDR3 protein: CASSSGGGVETQYF. The CDR3 DNA is TGTGCCAGCAGCTCGGGAGGAGGAGTAGAGACCCAGTACTTC. This rearrangement joins TRBV7-2 to TRBJ2-5; 7 bases match TRBD2. The CDR3 is made up of 14 amino acids. Germline-derived CDR1 and CDR2 are SGHTA and FQGNSA. The V gene end was trimmed by 4 bases and the J gene end by 4 bases; junction bases not matched to a gene: 6.

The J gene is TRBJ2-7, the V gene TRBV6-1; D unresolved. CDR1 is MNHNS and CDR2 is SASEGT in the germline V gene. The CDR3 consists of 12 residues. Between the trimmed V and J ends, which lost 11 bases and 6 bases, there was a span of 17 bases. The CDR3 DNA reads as TGTGCCTCCCTCGAGAGAAGGTTCGAGCAGTACTTC. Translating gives CASLERRFEQYF.

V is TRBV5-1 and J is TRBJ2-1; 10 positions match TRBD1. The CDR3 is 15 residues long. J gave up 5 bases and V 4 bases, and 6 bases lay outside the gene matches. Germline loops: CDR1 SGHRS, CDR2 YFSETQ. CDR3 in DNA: TGCGCCAGCAGCCGCTGGACAGGGGGGAACAATGAGCAGTTCTTC. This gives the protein CASSRWTGGNNEQFF.

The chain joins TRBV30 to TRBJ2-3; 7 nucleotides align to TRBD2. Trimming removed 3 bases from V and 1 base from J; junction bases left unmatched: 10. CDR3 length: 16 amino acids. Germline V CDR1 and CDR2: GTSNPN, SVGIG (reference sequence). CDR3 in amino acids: CAWSGGSGGGTDTQYF. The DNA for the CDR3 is TGTGCCTGGAGCGGAGGTTCGGGAGGCGGCACAGATACGCAGTATTTT.

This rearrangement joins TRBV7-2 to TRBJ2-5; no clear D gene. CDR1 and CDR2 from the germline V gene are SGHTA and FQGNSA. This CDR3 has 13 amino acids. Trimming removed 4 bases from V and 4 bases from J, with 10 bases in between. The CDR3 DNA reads TGTGCCAGCAGCTCTTTTACCTCAGAGACCCAGTACTTC. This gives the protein CASSSFTSETQYF.

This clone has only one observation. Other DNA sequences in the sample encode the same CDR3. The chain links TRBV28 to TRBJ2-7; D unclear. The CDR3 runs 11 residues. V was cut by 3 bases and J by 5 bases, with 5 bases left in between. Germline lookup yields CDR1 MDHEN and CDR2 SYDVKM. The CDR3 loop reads CASSLRNEQYF. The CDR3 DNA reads TGTGCCAGCAGTTTGAGGAACGAGCAGTACTTC.